These 3 T cell receptor beta chains share one sample of origin, sequenced in a study of cytomegalovirus exposure and HLA in healthy donors. The study ran its PCR with 60 Vbeta and 13 Jbeta primers. Using immunoSEQ multiplex PCR, the repertoire was profiled, and TCRdb retains in-frame clones only, with some absent. Of fewer than 90,000 clones in the sample, 78% were seen once. The sequenced sample consisted of PBMCs. The source is a male donor in good health and CMV-seropositive.

This rearrangement joins TRBV5-1 to TRBJ2-3, with D tentatively TRBD2 (6 bases). Germline CDR1 is SGHRS and CDR2 is YFSETQ. Trimming left V 5 bases short and J 0 bases short, with 13 bases between. The CDR3 totals 15 residues. CDR3 nucleotides: TGCGCCAGCAGTGAAGGACTATATAGCACAGATACGCAGTATTTT. Its translation: CASSEGLYSTDTQYF.

The sample holds a few counts of this clone. This chain joins TRBV5-4 and TRBJ2-7; 7 positions agree with TRBD2. Trimming cost V 1 base and J 3 bases; bases outside gene matches: 4. Germline values: CDR1 SGHNT, CDR2 YYREEE (reference sequence). The CDR3 totals 14 residues. The CDR3, as DNA: TGTGCCAGCAGCTTGACGGGAGGTATCTACGAGCAGTACTTC. Translated, it gives CASSLTGGIYEQYF.

To note about this clone: Other DNA sequences in this specimen translate into the identical CDR3. The chain joins TRBV19 to TRBJ1-5, with 10 bases matching TRBD1. This CDR3 contains 15 residues. The V segment lost 7 bases and the J segment 2 bases; nucleotides outside the gene matches: 5. Germline V gene sequence: CDR1 LNHDA, CDR2 SQIVND (reference sequence). The CDR3 nucleotides read TGTGCCAGTACCACAGGGACAGGGGGCAATCAGCCCCAGCATTTT. Translated, it gives CASTTGTGGNQPQHF.